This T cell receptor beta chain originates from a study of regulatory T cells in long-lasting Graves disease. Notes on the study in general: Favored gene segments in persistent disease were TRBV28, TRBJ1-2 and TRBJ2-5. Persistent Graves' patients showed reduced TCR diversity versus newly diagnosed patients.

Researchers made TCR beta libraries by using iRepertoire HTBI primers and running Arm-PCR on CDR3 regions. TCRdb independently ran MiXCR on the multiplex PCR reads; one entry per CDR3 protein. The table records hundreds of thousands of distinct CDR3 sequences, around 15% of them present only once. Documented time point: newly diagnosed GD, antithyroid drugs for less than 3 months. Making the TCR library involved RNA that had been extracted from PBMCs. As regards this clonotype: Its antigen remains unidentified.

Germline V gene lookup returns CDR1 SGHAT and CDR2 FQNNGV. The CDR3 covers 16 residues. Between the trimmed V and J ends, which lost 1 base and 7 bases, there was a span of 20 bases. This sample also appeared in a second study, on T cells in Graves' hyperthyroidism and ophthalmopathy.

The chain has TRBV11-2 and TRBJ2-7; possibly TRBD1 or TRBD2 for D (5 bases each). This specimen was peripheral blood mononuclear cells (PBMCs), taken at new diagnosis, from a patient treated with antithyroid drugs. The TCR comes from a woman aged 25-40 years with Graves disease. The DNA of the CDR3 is TGTGCCAGCAGCTTAGCCGGGGATAGGGGAGATAAGGAGCAGTACTTC. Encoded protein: CASSLAGDRGDKEQYF.